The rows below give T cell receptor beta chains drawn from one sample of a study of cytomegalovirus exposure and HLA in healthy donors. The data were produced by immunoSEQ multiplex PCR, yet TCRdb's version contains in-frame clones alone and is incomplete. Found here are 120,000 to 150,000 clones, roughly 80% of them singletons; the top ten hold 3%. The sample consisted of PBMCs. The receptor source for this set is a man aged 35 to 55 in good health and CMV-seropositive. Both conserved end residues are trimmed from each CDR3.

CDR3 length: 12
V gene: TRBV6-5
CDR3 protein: ASSLTSIGEKLF

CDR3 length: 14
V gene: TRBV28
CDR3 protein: ATSESAGVSTDTQY

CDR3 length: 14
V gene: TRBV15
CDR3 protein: ATTSRRERLDNEQF

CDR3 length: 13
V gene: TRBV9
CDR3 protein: ASSFLGTGPYEQY

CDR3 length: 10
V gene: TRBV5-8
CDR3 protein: ATGQGQETQY

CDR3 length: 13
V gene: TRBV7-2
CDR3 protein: ASSKTGTGAYEQY

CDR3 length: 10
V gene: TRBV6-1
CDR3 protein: ASSGVRSEAF

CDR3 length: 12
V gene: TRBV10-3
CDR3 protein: AIAGGLAGAEQY

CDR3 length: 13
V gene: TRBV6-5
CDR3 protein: ASSYSGTLTDTQY

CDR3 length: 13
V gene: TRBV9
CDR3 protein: ASSVKLAIGEEQF

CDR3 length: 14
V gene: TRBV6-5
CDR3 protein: ASSYLRSGWQETQY

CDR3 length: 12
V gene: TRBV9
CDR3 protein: ASSVVQENTEAF

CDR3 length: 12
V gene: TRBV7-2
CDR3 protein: ASDLGGGNQPQH

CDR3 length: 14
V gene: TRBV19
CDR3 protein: ASSTRLAGAAGELF

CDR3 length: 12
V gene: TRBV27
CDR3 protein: ASRTGQHTDTQY

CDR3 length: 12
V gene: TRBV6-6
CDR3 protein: ASSFRNEEDTQY

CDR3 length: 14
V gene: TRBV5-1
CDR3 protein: ASSLGTGVWIGELF

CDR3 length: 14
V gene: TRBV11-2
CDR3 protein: ASSFRLGKKTYEQY

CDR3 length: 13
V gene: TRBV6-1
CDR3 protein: ASGASTGGNQPQH

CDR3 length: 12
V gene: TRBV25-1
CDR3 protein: ASSEDGGQETQY

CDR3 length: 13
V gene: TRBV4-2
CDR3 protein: ASSQAARGNYGYT

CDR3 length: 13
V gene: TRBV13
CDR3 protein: ASSQEVAGGKTQY

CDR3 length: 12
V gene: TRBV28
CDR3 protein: ASSLVQGNQPQH

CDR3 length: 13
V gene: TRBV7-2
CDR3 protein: ASSPQETRTDTQY

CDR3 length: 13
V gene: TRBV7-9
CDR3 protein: SSSLVLAEYNEQF

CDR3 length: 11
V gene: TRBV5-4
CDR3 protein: ASSPDYTDTQY

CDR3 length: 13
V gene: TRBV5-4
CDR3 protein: ASSQGTETNEKLF

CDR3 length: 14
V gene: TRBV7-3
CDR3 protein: ASSLVGLAGPGELF